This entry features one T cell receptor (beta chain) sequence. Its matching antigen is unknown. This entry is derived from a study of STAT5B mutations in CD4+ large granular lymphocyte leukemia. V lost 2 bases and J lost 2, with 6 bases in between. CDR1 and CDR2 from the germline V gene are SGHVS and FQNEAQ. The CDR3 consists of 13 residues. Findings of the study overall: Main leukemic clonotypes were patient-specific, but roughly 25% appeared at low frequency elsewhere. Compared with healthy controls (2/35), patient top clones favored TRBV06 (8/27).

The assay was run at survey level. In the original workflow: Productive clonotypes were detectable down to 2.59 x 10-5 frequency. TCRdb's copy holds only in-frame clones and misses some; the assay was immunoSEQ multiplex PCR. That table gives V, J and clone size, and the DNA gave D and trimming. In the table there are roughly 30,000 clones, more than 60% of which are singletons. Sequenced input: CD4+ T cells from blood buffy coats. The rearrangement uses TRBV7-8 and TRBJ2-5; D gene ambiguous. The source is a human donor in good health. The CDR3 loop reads CASSLSLQETQYF. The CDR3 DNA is TGTGCCAGCAGCTTATCGCTGCAAGAGACCCAGTACTTC.